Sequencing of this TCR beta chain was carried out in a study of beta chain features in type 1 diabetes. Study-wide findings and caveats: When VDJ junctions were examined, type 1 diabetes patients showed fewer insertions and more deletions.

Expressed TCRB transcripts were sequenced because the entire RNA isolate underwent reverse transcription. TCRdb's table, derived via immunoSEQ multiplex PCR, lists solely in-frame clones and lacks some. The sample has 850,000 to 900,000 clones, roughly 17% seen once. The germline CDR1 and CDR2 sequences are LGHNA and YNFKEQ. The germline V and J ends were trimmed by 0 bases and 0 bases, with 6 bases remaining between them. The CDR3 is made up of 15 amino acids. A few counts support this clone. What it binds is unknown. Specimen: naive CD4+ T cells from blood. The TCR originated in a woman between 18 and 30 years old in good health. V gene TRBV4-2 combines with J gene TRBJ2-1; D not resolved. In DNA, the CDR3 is TGTGCCAGCAGCCAAGACCTCGTCTCCTACAATGAGCAGTTCTTC. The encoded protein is CASSQDLVSYNEQFF.